This record looks at one T cell receptor beta chain sequence and its context. Antigen specificity is unknown. Germline is not matched at one junction end, which may reflect a read error. TCRdb fed the 5' RACE reads into MiXCR, producing one record per CDR3 protein. The sample carries 55,000 to 85,000 distinct CDR3 sequences, approximately 12% recorded once. The sample belongs to a study of early T cells in non-severe SARS-CoV-2 infection. Study conclusions and caveats: Database matching using VDJdb favored anti-spike CD8 responses, with private and CD4 specificities left missing.

The CDR3 covers 14 residues. Sequencing used whole blood. This sequence was found in an adult who was a healthcare worker with PCR-confirmed SARS-CoV-2 infection or an uninfected control (not recorded which). V gene TRBV12-3 or TRBV12-4 combines with J gene TRBJ2-3; tentatively, D is TRBD1 or TRBD2 (5 bases each). The CDR3 DNA is TGTGCCTCCCTTCACGGGGCGAAAACAGATTCGCAGTATTTT. Its translation is CASLHGAKTDSQYF.